Shown below are 26 T cell receptor beta chains from a single sample sequenced in a study of T cells in Graves' hyperthyroidism and ophthalmopathy. Using RNA transcripts as the source, TCR beta CDR3 regions were amplified. The TCR CDR3 first-round RT-PCR relied on the HTBI primer set. TCRdb reanalysed the multiplex PCR reads using MiXCR and keeps one entry per CDR3 protein. The data show approximately 600,000 distinct CDR3 sequences, with around 20% seen just once and 34% held by the top ten. Sequenced sample: blood. The receptors were sampled from a man aged 25-40 years with Graves' ophthalmopathy.

The rearrangement uses TRBV9 and TRBJ2-1; the match to TRBD2 covers 7 bases. Germline values: CDR1 SGDLS, CDR2 YYNGEE. The CDR3 contains 16 residues. The trim removed 0 bases at V and 8 bases at J, leaving 11 bases unmatched. The CDR3: CASSVEGTSVDDEQFF. The CDR3 DNA reads TGTGCCAGCAGCGTAGAGGGCACTAGCGTCGACGATGAGCAGTTCTTC.

The CDR3 DNA follows: TGTGCCAGCAGCCCTGGGACTAGCGGGATAGTAACAGATACGCAGTATTTT. This encodes CASSPGTSGIVTDTQYF. The rearrangement joins TRBV11-2 to TRBJ2-3; 13 positions agree with TRBD2. Trimming cost V 5 bases and J 3 bases; bases outside gene matches: 8. CDR1 SGHAT and CDR2 FQNNGV come from the germline V gene. The CDR3 length is 17 residues.

J is TRBJ1-3 and V is TRBV27; the match to TRBD1 covers 10 bases. Germline lookup yields CDR1 MNHEY and CDR2 SMNVEV (reference sequence). After removal of 6 bases from V and 3 bases from J, the junction contained 5 bases not matched to a gene. The CDR3 loop spans 15 amino acids. For the CDR3, the DNA is TGTGCCAGCAGGCCGGACAGGGGGTATGGAAACACCATATATTTT. It is translated as CASRPDRGYGNTIYF.

The gene calls are TRBV11-3 and TRBJ2-2; D possibly corresponds to TRBD2 (5 bases). CDR1 SGHNT and CDR2 YENEEA come from the germline V gene. The CDR3 extends over 15 amino acids. V was shortened by 4 bases and J by 3 bases, with 12 bases between the two germline ends. CDR3 sequence: CASSSEGGDTGELFF. In nucleotides, the CDR3 is TGTGCCAGCAGCTCCGAGGGCGGAGACACCGGGGAGCTGTTTTTT.

The chain recombines TRBV20-1 with TRBJ2-1, with D perhaps matching TRBD1 (6 bases). The CDR3 totals 17 residues. CDR1 and CDR2 from the germline V gene are DFQATT and SNEGSKA (reference sequence). V lost 0 bases to trimming and J lost 1 base, with 16 bases between them. The CDR3 here is CSARDPGGGRSYNEQFF. CDR3 nucleotide sequence: TGCAGTGCTAGAGATCCTGGGGGCGGACGGTCCTACAATGAGCAGTTCTTC.

This clonotype was detected a few times. The chain has TRBV28 and TRBJ1-5; D is perhaps TRBD1 (5 bases). Trimming cost V 7 bases and J 3 bases, with 19 bases left between them. Germline values: CDR1 MDHEN, CDR2 SYDVKM. This CDR3 comprises 16 residues. CDR3 DNA sequence: TGTGCCAGCAACTCTATTAAAAAGGGGTCCAATCAGCCCCAGCATTTT. It encodes CASNSIKKGSNQPQHF.

This clonotype was recorded many times. The V gene is TRBV28, the J gene TRBJ1-5, with TRBD1 identical over 8 bases. Germline V gene sequence: CDR1 MDHEN, CDR2 SYDVKM. V lost 6 bases to trimming and J lost 3 bases; unmatched junction nucleotides: 4. This CDR3 is built from 14 residues. The CDR3 DNA follows: TGTGCCAGCAGACGACAGGGGTACAATCAGCCCCAGCATTTT. Translated, it gives CASRRQGYNQPQHF.

This clonotype was picked up a small number of times. The CDR3 nucleotides are TGTGCCAGCCAAACTCCCGGGACCCAAGAGACCCAGTACTTC. Its translation: CASQTPGTQETQYF. The chain carries TRBV28 and TRBJ2-5, with D possibly being TRBD1 or TRBD2 (5 bases each). The V end was cut by 8 bases, the J end by 1 base, with 14 bases between. The germline V gene encodes CDR1 MDHEN and CDR2 SYDVKM. The CDR3 runs 14 residues.

In this sample, this clonotype turned up many times. The CDR3 DNA reads TGTGCCAGCAGTTCCATGGCGGGAGAGTTCCAAGAGACCCAGTACTTC. Protein sequence: CASSSMAGEFQETQYF. This sequence joins TRBV28 and TRBJ2-5; 7 bases agree with TRBD2. Per germline, CDR1 MDHEN and CDR2 SYDVKM. V lost 4 bases, J lost 1 base, and 9 bases stayed unmatched. The CDR3 spans 16 residues. Drawing the rest from reference TRBV28 and TRBJ2-5, the complete variable domain is DVKVTQSSRYLVKRTGEKVFLECVQDMDHENMFWYRQDPGLGLRLIYFSYDVKMKEKGDIPEGYSVSREKKERFSLILESASTNQTSMYLCASSSMAGEFQETQYFGPGTRLLVL.

Only a few counts were recorded for this clonotype. The chain carries TRBV7-9 and TRBJ1-4, with 7 bases lining up with TRBD1. Trimming at V came to 5 bases and at J to 7 bases, leaving 10 bases not matched to a gene. This CDR3 comprises 15 residues. The germline gives CDR1 SEHNR, CDR2 FQNEAQ (reference sequence). The CDR3 DNA reads as TGTGCCAGCAGCGAACCGACAGGGAAGGGTGAAAAACTGTTTTTT. Translation: CASSEPTGKGEKLFF.

The genes are TRBV6-5 and TRBJ2-3; no reliable D call. This CDR3 region has 14 residues. Germline lookup yields CDR1 MNHEY and CDR2 SVGAGI. The ends were cut back, 2 bases at V and 8 bases at J, with 14 bases in the middle. Written as DNA, the CDR3 is TGTGCCAGCAGTTACCGGGCCTTTTTAAGTACGCAGTATTTT. Protein: CASSYRAFLSTQYF.

The V call is TRBV5-4, the J call TRBJ2-1, with 8 bases matching TRBD1. The CDR3 is made up of 15 amino acids. The J segment lost 4 bases and the V segment lost 5 bases, leaving 8 bases of the junction unmatched. CDR1 is SGHNT and CDR2 is YYREEE in the germline V gene (reference sequence). The CDR3 spells CASSTPGTGYNEQFF. As DNA, the CDR3 is TGTGCCAGCAGTACCCCCGGGACAGGATACAATGAGCAGTTCTTC.

This clonotype was found a few times. The chain joins TRBV19 to TRBJ2-1; D gene ambiguous. CDR3 length equals 12 residues. The germline gives CDR1 LNHDA, CDR2 SQIVND (reference sequence). V was clipped by 2 bases and J by 8 bases, with 7 bases between them. The CDR3 nucleotides are TGTGCCAGTAGTATAAAGTTCCATGAGCAGTTCTTC. The encoded protein is CASSIKFHEQFF.

This clonotype came up a few times. J is TRBJ2-3 and V is TRBV14; D unclear. This CDR3 is built from 15 residues. Deletions cut 0 bases from V and 3 bases from J, with 10 bases between. From germline, CDR1 is SGHDN and CDR2 FVKESK. CDR3 bases: TGTGCCAGCAGCCAAGACGAACTACTTACAGATACGCAGTATTTT. Protein product: CASSQDELLTDTQYF.

This clonotype has ten or more counts. This rearrangement joins TRBV28 to TRBJ2-1, with D possibly TRBD2 on 6 matching bases. V lost 5 bases to trimming and J lost 8 bases, with 22 bases between them. The CDR3 spans 16 residues. Germline V gene data show CDR1 as MDHEN and CDR2 as SYDVKM. The chain's CDR3 is CASSHLVGASADEQFF. In DNA form, the CDR3 reads TGTGCCAGCAGTCATCTCGTAGGGGCTAGCGCCGATGAGCAGTTCTTC.

This clonotype was detected a few times. The chain couples TRBV10-2 to TRBJ1-2; 7 bases match TRBD1. The CDR3 totals 13 residues. In germline, CDR1 is WSHSY, CDR2 SAAADI. Trimming at V came to 6 bases and at J to 7 bases, leaving 8 bases not matched to a gene. CDR3 protein: CASRDDRVSGYTF. In DNA form, the CDR3 reads TGCGCCAGCAGGGACGACAGGGTTAGTGGCTACACCTTC.

This clonotype was seen at least ten times. The CDR3 loop is CASRAWEVANYGYTF. As DNA, the CDR3 is TGTGCCTCAAGAGCTTGGGAGGTCGCTAACTATGGCTACACCTTC. The chain has TRBV30 and TRBJ1-2; D uncertain. V lost 7 bases, J lost 0 bases, and 18 bases lay in between. Germline V gene data show CDR1 as GTSNPN and CDR2 as SVGIG (reference sequence). This CDR3 region has 15 residues.

V is TRBV9 and J is TRBJ2-7; D unclear. Germline V gives CDR1 SGDLS, CDR2 YYNGEE. The CDR3 sequence is 11 residues long. Trimming left V 6 bases short and J 0 bases short, with 4 bases between. CDR3 residues: CASNISYEQYF. CDR3 sequence (DNA): TGTGCCAGCAACATCTCCTACGAGCAGTACTTC.

In this sample, this clonotype turned up a few times. The chain carries TRBV29-1 and TRBJ1-1, with no clear D. The germline V gene encodes CDR1 SQVTM and CDR2 ANQGSEA. The CDR3 contains 12 residues. V dropped 4 bases and J dropped 2 bases, with 8 bases sitting between them. The CDR3 coding sequence is TGCAGCGTTGTTAATCCTAACACTGAAGCTTTCTTT. It translates to CSVVNPNTEAFF.

The V and J genes are TRBV27 and TRBJ2-7, with a tentative D call TRBD2 (6 bases). The germline V gene encodes CDR1 MNHEY and CDR2 SMNVEV (reference sequence). This CDR3 region has 18 residues. Trimming took off 4 bases at V and 3 bases at J, with 25 bases between the two ends. CDR3 DNA: TGTGCCAGCAGTTCGTCGGGACTTCTCACTACCAGATTCTACGAGCAGTACTTC. Translating it yields CASSSSGLLTTRFYEQYF.

The V gene is TRBV5-4, the J gene TRBJ2-5, with 9 bases aligning to TRBD1. Unmatched junction bases numbered 11, after V lost 4 bases and J lost 7 bases. The CDR3 runs to 15 residues. Germline assignment: CDR1 SGHNT and CDR2 YYREEE (reference sequence). The CDR3 nucleotides read TGTGCCAGCAGCGTTACCTCCGGGACAGGGAGGACCCAGTACTTC. Translation gives CASSVTSGTGRTQYF.

This clonotype was seen a handful of times. The V gene is TRBV3-1, the J gene TRBJ1-2; D gene uncertain. The CDR3 runs 11 residues. Trimming took 3 bases from V and 8 from J, leaving 7 bases between them. Germline V gene lookup returns CDR1 LGHDT and CDR2 YNNKEL (reference sequence). Written as DNA, the CDR3 is TGTGCCAGCAGCCACGCTATGGGCTACACCTTC. It codes for CASSHAMGYTF. The full variable domain, completed using reference TRBV3-1 and TRBJ1-2, is DTAVSQTPKYLVTQMGNDKSIKCEQNLGHDTMYWYKQDSKKFLKIMFSYNNKELIINETVPNRFSPKSPDKAHLNLHINSLELGDSAVYFCASSHAMGYTFGSGTRLTVV.

This clonotype turned up a few times. This chain uses TRBV7-8 with TRBJ2-4; 7 bases are a match to TRBD1. The CDR3 extends over 15 amino acids. V dropped 3 bases and J dropped 4; count of bases not matched to a gene: 6. Germline CDR1 reads SGHVS; CDR2 reads FQNEAQ. For the CDR3, the DNA is TGTGCCAGCAGCTTCTCCGGACAGGCTAAAAACATTCAGTACTTC. Encoded protein: CASSFSGQAKNIQYF.

The V gene is TRBV7-2, the J gene TRBJ2-7; D is possibly TRBD2 (6 bases). V was cut by 1 base and J by 6 bases, with 13 bases left in between. Germline lookup yields CDR1 SGHTA and CDR2 FQGNSA. CDR3 size: 14 residues. The CDR3, as DNA: TGTGCCAGCAGCTTAGAACCGGGAGTGGGCGAGCAGTACTTC. Its translation is CASSLEPGVGEQYF.

Regarding this clonotype: This may stem from a read error, because a much larger clone lies one nucleotide away. The chain is built from TRBV5-1 and TRBJ1-2; 8 bases match TRBD1. Per germline, CDR1 SGHRS and CDR2 YFSETQ. CDR3 length: 14 residues. The chain's CDR3 is CVSSLAQGADGYTF. For the CDR3, the DNA is TGCGTCAGCAGCTTGGCCCAGGGGGCGGATGGCTACACCTTC.

The sample holds a few counts of this clonotype. J is TRBJ2-1 and V is TRBV6-1; TRBD2 agrees at 11 bases. The CDR3 has 15 residues. In germline, CDR1 is MNHNS, CDR2 SASEGT. Trimming took 1 base from V and 9 from J; bases not matched to a gene: 5. This CDR3 reads CASSEGTSGFTEQFF. The CDR3 DNA is TGTGCCAGCAGTGAAGGGACTAGCGGGTTTACTGAGCAGTTCTTC.